This TCR beta chain was observed in a study of regulatory T cells in long-lasting Graves disease. CDR3-region Arm-PCR and iRepertoire HTBI primers produced the TCR beta libraries. TCRdb independently ran MiXCR on the multiplex PCR reads; one entry per CDR3 protein. The sample yields roughly 470,000 distinct CDR3 sequences, about a fifth seen once. As for time point: persistent/refractory GD, antithyroid drugs over 5 years with positive TRAb. PBMCs provided the RNA from which the TCR library was made. CDR3 size: 16 residues. J gave up 7 bases and V 5 bases, and 12 bases lay outside the gene matches. Germline-derived CDR1 and CDR2 are DFQATT and SNEGSKA (reference sequence). This clonotype appeared many times.

This TCR came from a female donor with Graves disease. Sequencing used peripheral blood mononuclear cells (PBMCs), obtained when the disease was refractory, from a patient treated with antithyroid drugs. The chain couples TRBV20-1 to TRBJ2-5, with 14 bases aligning to TRBD2. DNA for the CDR3: TGCAGTGCTTGGGGACTAGCGGGAGTAACTGTAGGGACCCAGTACTTC. Translating gives CSAWGLAGVTVGTQYF.